This TCR beta chain comes out of a study of cytomegalovirus exposure and HLA in healthy donors listed by TCRdb under 2017. For the study in its entirety: An earlier analysis of approximately 640 of the donors reported approximately 270 Gb of sequence data and some 100 million unique TCR beta sequences from 150 million to 200 million T cells. About 300 gigabases of sequencing data and 75 million to 85 million unique TCR sequences made up an early release that covered over 550 HLA-typed donors. The genetic ancestry cluster associated with self-reported Caucasian donors included around four fifths of the 300 to 450 genotyped donors. The study aimed to test whether signatures of past pathogen exposure could be identified by cataloging public T cell receptors. The study profiled the T cell repertoires of about 640 subjects by immunosequencing and related them to cytomegalovirus serostatus. Besides the first cohort of 500 to 700 subjects, a separate validation cohort made up of about 120 different subjects was used. The study combined high-throughput TCR immunosequencing, statistical association of individual TCRs with disease status, and machine learning to predict cytomegalovirus infection status. A later analysis re-analyzed previously published TCR beta repertoires from several hundred donors and added high-resolution HLA genotyping to study TCR occurrence patterns. Rather than using new phenotypic data, the later analysis identified candidate immune exposures from TCR beta sequences and from how often those sequences occurred across donors. An earlier analysis of around 640 of the donors used high-throughput TCR beta sequencing to judge whether each TCR beta V gene segment behaved as functional or pseudogenic. Donor age, sex, ethnicity and CMV serostatus were compiled alongside the repertoire data. In a later genetic analysis, genome-wide SNP genotypes for about three fifths of the roughly 670 donors were used, and that subset was treated as a discovery cohort. Every repertoire in the discovery cohort had been generated on one and the same sequencing platform. Both class I and class II loci were covered by HLA typing, at four-digit resolution. Typing coverage differed by locus: A, B, C, DRB1 and DQB1 were typed in roughly 620-640 donors, DQA1 in about 550, DPA1 in some 570, and DPB1 in just under 490. Roughly five DR-DQ haplotypes were treated as single units for association and clustering because of strong linkage in the cohort. Among several hundred genotyped donors of the cohort, an average of approximately 240,000 unique TCR beta nucleotide sequences was sequenced per donor, of which about 19% were non-productive. What the study reported, not specific to this receptor: In a later analysis, TCR association rates were found to vary across HLA loci, with the most associated TCRs seen for DRB1 alleles and the fewest for HLA-C alleles. The study listed 164 TCR beta chains as associated with cytomegalovirus. Because the 87-base-pair reads could not distinguish some IMGT-functional V segments, including TRBV6-2 and TRBV6-3, those segments were excluded. The classifier was reported to diagnose cytomegalovirus status with high specificity and sensitivity in both the original and validation cohorts. Compared with equally common non-associated chains, HLA-associated TCR beta chains in a later analysis were more clonally expanded and had lower generation probabilities. The only immune exposure information available for the cohort was CMV serostatus. Assigning TCR associations to individual alleles was difficult when HLA alleles, especially DR and DQ, strongly co-occurred. The authors suggested that the approach could potentially be extended to other disease states and immunological phenotypes. A further reported finding was that TCR beta sequences accurately predicted the HLA-A and HLA-B alleles for most subjects in the first cohort. In an earlier analysis of 587 of the donors, most TCR beta V segments were observed in productive rearrangements about 87% or about 30% of the time, broadly matching IMGT annotations. Most TCR sequences were seen in very few donors, while some public TCRs were found in many individuals. A group of highly shared sequence variants was considered likely to be a technical artifact of the sequencing pipeline. Some 16 rarely observed V segments, including chromosome 9 orphons, were excluded from the earlier analysis of about 600 of the donors because counts were too low. Linkage disequilibrium might explain the correlated functional status among segregating V segments, but an unknown experimental factor could not be ruled out. A few of the identified cytomegalovirus-associated TCR beta chains were confirmed in vitro to be specific for cytomegalovirus antigens. According to a later analysis, parvovirus B19, influenza, CMV and Epstein-Barr virus appeared linked to several top co-occurrence clusters. V-gene and J-gene trimming of TCR beta chains was associated with a missense DCLRE1C variant in a later genetic analysis, and the association was replicated in an independent cohort. A later genetic analysis reported fewer N-insertions in productive TCRs among donors in an Asian-associated ancestry cluster than the roughly 620-donor mean. Most CMV-associated TCR beta chains appeared to be HLA-restricted in a later analysis, and the HLA associations seemed to be driven largely by CMV exposure. In a later analysis, 16,951 TCR beta sequences were associated with specific HLA alleles at a false discovery rate of 0.05. Presence/absence analyses assumed roughly uniform sequencing depth across donors, an assumption that may not hold. This cohort had only TCR beta chains sequenced, and the lack of alpha or paired-chain data limited which features could be detected. Because HLA typing was unavailable for some donors at each locus, only the typed subset was used in association tests.

With respect to this clone: The specificity of this receptor is unknown. Base-call qualities are not available, and no considerably larger clone is one nucleotide away.

The cysteine opens and the phenylalanine closes a CDR3 of 13 amino acids. Here the CDR3 DNA is all that survives: 39 bases in frame from base 1. Trimming costs V 5 bases and J 7 bases, and their ends lie 14 bases apart. The CDR1 and CDR2 encoded by the germline V gene are SGHNT and YENEEA. The library was built by means of the immunoSEQ multiplex PCR assay. The multiplex PCR relied on a mix of 60 forward primers for TCR Vbeta segments and 13 reverse primers for TCR Jbeta segments. The CDR3 region of rearranged TCR beta genes was amplified from genomic DNA with a multiplex PCR assay. The amplified TCR beta libraries were sequenced on the Illumina HiSeq System as 87-base-pair reads. The authors processed their data as follows. Across the 600 to 700 repertoires, a later analysis counted tens of millions of unique TCR beta chains, 9.5 million to 12 million of which were shared by at least two donors. Raw reads were error-corrected and collapsed into unique sequences with a nearest-neighbor algorithm that merged closely related sequences to remove PCR and sequencing errors. CDR3 sequences were aligned to IMGT reference sequences to assign V, D and J gene segments. Each retained sequence needed at least a six-nucleotide match to both a V gene segment and a J gene segment. A rearrangement was called productive if the CDR3 had no stop codons and remained in frame with V and J, and every other rearrangement was called non-productive. Following IMGT convention, CDR3 was defined as the stretch from the second conserved V-encoded cysteine to the conserved J-encoded phenylalanine. The earlier analysis of approximately 500 of the donors excluded sequences that lacked an unambiguous match to a single V gene segment. In an earlier analysis of several hundred of the donors, V segments were called functional above 56.7% productive rearrangements and were called segregating when the between-donor standard deviation exceeded 5%. A statistical classification framework was built to diagnose cytomegalovirus status from the catalog of TCR beta chain sequences. V and J gene assignment, in a later analysis, came from comparing TCR nucleotide sequences with IMGT/GENE-DB human TR gene sequences. The TCRdist pipeline was used in a later analysis to assign CDR3 sequences and most-parsimonious VDJ recombination scenarios. In a later analysis, each TCR beta chain was defined by its CDR3 amino acid sequence together with its V-gene family, and reads without a unique V-gene family were excluded. As a way to deal with suspected cross-contamination and a sequencing artifact, a later analysis dropped roughly 600 nucleotide sequences that were highly shared and had low generation probability. In a later analysis, a clonal expansion index was calculated for each public chain from normalized within-repertoire ranks of inferred template counts. Generation probabilities in a later analysis came from a VDJ recombination model fitted to out-of-frame rearrangements, and those results were checked against IGoR. A later analysis scored TCR-TCR, TCR-HLA and TCR-CMV co-occurrence with hypergeometric tests, applying a repertoire-size bias correction to TCR pairs. A later analysis estimated false discovery rates by permuting HLA or CMV assignments 20 times. In a later analysis, co-occurring TCRs were grouped using DBSCAN, and TCRdist sequence similarity was added for clustering within HLA-allele-positive subsets. Repertoires with fewer than 30,000 or more than 120,000 public chains were left out of co-occurrence clustering, as were about 5 repertoires with anomalous nucleotide sharing. As stored in TCRdb, this immuneACCESS dataset retains in-frame rearrangements with V and J assigned. A fraction of the clones does not appear; measured against another copy, unresolved V genes explain less than half of the discrepancy, and the remainder lacks a known reason. That table furnishes V, J and clone size, whereas the DNA furnished D and trimming. The sample table shows 150,000 to 200,000 clones, and nearly 80% are seen once. Around 3.3% of the sample is in the top ten clones.

The cohort was made up of 500 to 800 healthy bone marrow donors. Cohort members were all nominally healthy when sampled, although unrecorded immune exposures were likely present. The donor was CMV seronegative and was included in the group of over 300 seronegative cohort members. A peripheral blood sample was provided by each donor, and peripheral blood mononuclear cells were used for TCR beta sequencing. The Qiagen DNeasy Blood Extraction Kit was used to extract genomic DNA from the blood cell samples. The TCR originated in a woman in her thirties or forties in good health and CMV-seronegative. The chain joins TRBV11-3 to TRBJ1-1; TRBD1 is perhaps the D gene, given 6 matching bases. The material sequenced was PBMCs. The DNA reads TGTGCCAGCAGCGGTCAGGGGACCAATGAAGCTTTCTTT. Its protein product is CASSGQGTNEAFF.